The 3 T cell receptor beta chains listed next were all sequenced from one sample in a study of blood T cell repertoires in COVID-19. Using immunoSEQ multiplex PCR, the repertoire was profiled, and TCRdb retains in-frame clones only, with some absent. This table holds roughly 430,000 clones, roughly 84% found once. Specimen: PBMCs or T cells enriched from blood (not recorded which). The receptors derive from a woman in her late teens or twenties who had been exposed to COVID-19.

The genes are TRBV21-1 and TRBJ2-1; the table's D gene call, TRBD2, was not cross checked with the DNA. TRBV21-1 is a listed pseudogene. This CDR3 has 17 amino acids. The CDR3 nucleotides read TGTGCCAGCAGCAAATCGATGCTAGCGGGAGGACACAATGAGCAGTTCTTC. Translating gives CASSKSMLAGGHNEQFF.

The chain recombines TRBV11-3 with TRBJ1-1; D uncertain. The CDR3 totals 13 residues. Germline-derived CDR1 and CDR2 are SGHNT and YENEEA. Trimming removed 5 bases from V and 3 bases from J, with 10 bases in between. The CDR3 DNA follows: TGTGCCAGCAGCGACCGGAGGGACACTGAAGCTTTCTTT. Its protein product is CASSDRRDTEAFF.

The V call is TRBV11-2, the J call TRBJ2-7; a weak D match, TRBD2 (5 bases). Looked up from germline, CDR1 is SGHAT and CDR2 is FQNNGV. Trimming cost V 4 bases and J 4 bases, with 17 bases left between them. CDR3 length: 15 amino acids. CDR3 region: CASSSFQEATYEQYF. For the CDR3, the DNA is TGTGCCAGCAGCTCCTTCCAGGAGGCTACATACGAGCAGTACTTC.